A selection of T cell receptor beta chains follows, all from one sample in a study of beta chain features in type 1 diabetes. TCRdb's copy holds only in-frame clones and misses some; the assay was immunoSEQ multiplex PCR. The sample has more than 130,000 clones, less than 9% seen once. The source material was central memory CD4+ T cells from blood. These receptors were taken from a young woman in good health. CDR3s include the opening cysteine and the closing phenylalanine or tryptophan. Fields, in order: J gene, CDR3 length, clone size, V gene, D gene, CDR3 protein, CDR3 DNA. The D gene is left open where the match is weak. Some rows mark clone size as missing; the rest say once, few, many or name a class of expanded clone.

>TRBJ2-3|16|.|TRBV11-3|.
CASSLAGQSSTDTQYF
TGTGCCAGCAGCTTAGCCGGACAGTCCAGCACAGATACGCAGTATTTT
>TRBJ1-4|13|few|TRBV25-1|.
CASSEHREEKLFF
TGTGCCAGCAGTGAACACAGGGAGGAAAAACTGTTTTTT
>TRBJ2-5|16|.|TRBV5-1|.
CASSFSSGQGQETQYF
TGCGCCAGCAGCTTTAGTAGCGGCCAGGGCCAAGAGACCCAGTACTTC
>TRBJ2-7|15|few|TRBV6-5|.
CASSSPGSGAYEQYF
TGTGCCAGCAGTTCGCCGGGATCGGGGGCCTACGAGCAGTACTTC
>TRBJ2-1|21|few|TRBV9|TRBD1
CASSVDVGRDRGPRRYNEQFF
TGTGCCAGCAGCGTAGATGTGGGCCGGGACAGGGGGCCCCGGAGGTACAATGAGCAGTTCTTC
>TRBJ2-1|15|.|TRBV5-4|TRBD2
CASSLGTSGDNEQFF
TGTGCCAGCAGCTTGGGGACTAGCGGAGACAATGAGCAGTTCTTC
>TRBJ2-2|13|few|TRBV5-4|TRBD1
CASSSQGDGELFF
TGTGCCAGCAGCTCACAGGGGGACGGGGAGCTGTTTTTT
>TRBJ2-2|14|few|TRBV9|.
CASSGRSNTGELFF
TGTGCCAGCAGCGGACGGAGTAACACCGGGGAGCTGTTTTTT
>TRBJ2-3|19|.|TRBV7-9|TRBD2
CASSLGESSGTLFADTQYF
TGTGCCAGCAGCTTGGGGGAGTCTAGCGGGACCTTATTCGCAGATACGCAGTATTTT
>TRBJ2-5|15|few|TRBV7-9|.
CASSFTGQGGETQYF
TGTGCCAGCAGCTTTACTGGACAAGGAGGGGAGACCCAGTACTTC
>TRBJ2-5|14|.|TRBV6-1|TRBD1
CASFTGTGLETQYF
TGTGCCAGCTTCACCGGGACAGGGCTTGAGACCCAGTACTTC
>TRBJ2-7|14|.|TRBV2|TRBD2
CASSGEGQGYEQYF
TGTGCCAGCAGTGGGGAGGGGCAGGGCTACGAGCAGTACTTC
>TRBJ2-3|16|few|TRBV4-2|.
CASSPPLRDHLRTQYF
TGTGCCAGCAGCCCACCCCTGCGGGACCACCTCCGGACGCAGTATTTT
>TRBJ2-7|15|.|TRBV6-5|TRBD2
CASSYSTSGGYEQYF
TGTGCCAGCAGTTACTCGACTAGCGGAGGGTACGAGCAGTACTTC
>TRBJ2-1|15|few|TRBV7-3|.
CASSPVPGAYNEQFF
TGTGCCAGCAGCCCCGTACCGGGAGCCTACAATGAGCAGTTCTTC
>TRBJ2-1|12|.|TRBV6-5|.
CASSRTVDEQFF
TGTGCCAGCAGTCGGACAGTGGATGAGCAGTTCTTC
>TRBJ2-5|19|few|TRBV9|TRBD2
CASARGGTSGSVVEETQYF
TGTGCCAGCGCCCGGGGAGGGACTAGCGGGAGTGTTGTGGAAGAGACCCAGTACTTC
>TRBJ2-7|14|.|TRBV4-2|.
CASSQDRLSYEQYF
TGTGCCAGCAGCCAAGATCGTCTCTCCTACGAGCAGTACTTC
>TRBJ2-2|17|.|TRBV5-1|TRBD2
CASSRGLAGTNTGELFF
TGCGCCAGCAGCCGGGGACTAGCGGGAACAAACACCGGGGAGCTGTTTTTT
>TRBJ2-3|13|few|TRBV2|.
CASSDVATDTQYF
TGTGCCAGCAGTGATGTGGCCACAGATACGCAGTATTTT
>TRBJ2-5|13|many|TRBV7-3|.
CASSFPDRETQYF
TGTGCCAGCAGCTTCCCGGACAGAGAGACCCAGTACTTC
>TRBJ2-5|14|.|TRBV10-3|.
CAISEGNPQETQYF
TGTGCCATCAGTGAGGGCAACCCGCAAGAGACCCAGTACTTC
>TRBJ2-7|14|.|TRBV11-1|.
CASSLAPSVYEQYF
TGTGCCAGCAGCTTAGCGCCTAGCGTCTACGAGCAGTACTTC
>TRBJ2-5|14|many|TRBV18|TRBD2
CASSPSSGRETQYF
TGTGCCAGCTCACCATCTAGCGGGAGAGAGACCCAGTACTTC
>TRBJ2-3|14|few|TRBV5-1|TRBD1
CASRKQGSIDTQYF
TGCGCCAGCAGAAAACAGGGGTCGATAGATACGCAGTATTTT
>TRBJ1-1|15|many|TRBV14|.
CASSQGWTANTEAFF
TGTGCCAGCAGCCAAGGTTGGACAGCGAACACTGAAGCTTTCTTT
>TRBJ1-1|13|few|TRBV18|.
CASSRGQNTEAFF
TGTGCCAGCTCACGCGGACAGAATACCGAAGCTTTCTTT
>TRBJ2-1|15|.|TRBV19|TRBD2
CATNHLAGGNNEQFF
TGTGCCACCAACCACCTAGCGGGAGGGAACAATGAGCAGTTCTTC
>TRBJ2-2|14|many|TRBV5-4|.
CASSPQTGSGELFF
TGTGCCAGCAGCCCTCAGACGGGGTCCGGGGAGCTGTTTTTT
>TRBJ2-1|15|few|TRBV19|TRBD1
CASTRRGGKGNEQFF
TGTGCCAGTACTCGGCGAGGGGGCAAGGGGAATGAGCAGTTCTTC
>TRBJ1-4|14|.|TRBV7-6|.
CASRSGFANEKLFF
TGTGCCAGCAGAAGCGGTTTCGCTAATGAAAAACTGTTTTTT
>TRBJ1-1|14|.|TRBV18|TRBD1
CASSPGEAGGSAFF
TGTGCCAGCTCACCCGGCGAGGCAGGGGGATCAGCTTTCTTT
>TRBJ2-7|13|.|TRBV7-3|.
CASSQGALGVQYF
TGTGCCAGCAGCCAAGGGGCCCTGGGCGTGCAGTACTTC
>TRBJ2-7|15|.|TRBV19|TRBD1
CASSTTGGHTYEQYF
TGTGCCAGTAGTACGACAGGGGGCCATACCTACGAGCAGTACTTC
>TRBJ1-5|13|.|TRBV2|TRBD1
CASRTGGVQPQHF
TGTGCCAGCCGGACAGGAGGTGTTCAGCCCCAGCATTTT
>TRBJ2-7|13|.|TRBV7-9|.
CASSSGVTYEQYF
TGTGCCAGCAGCTCAGGGGTTACCTACGAGCAGTACTTC
>TRBJ2-1|15|.|TRBV9|TRBD2
CASSASGSIYNEQFF
TGTGCCAGCAGCGCTAGCGGTTCGATCTACAATGAGCAGTTCTTC
>TRBJ2-5|20|many|TRBV9|TRBD1
CASSVVGGQGEAGGVKTQYF
TGTGCCAGCAGCGTAGTAGGGGGACAGGGGGAGGCCGGCGGCGTAAAGACCCAGTACTTC
>TRBJ2-1|16|few|TRBV2|.
CASSENSARSYNEQFF
TGTGCCAGCAGTGAAAATAGCGCCCGCTCCTACAATGAGCAGTTCTTC
>TRBJ2-7|15|few|TRBV28|TRBD1
CASSPGTGGLNEQYF
TGTGCCAGCAGTCCCGGGACAGGAGGTCTGAACGAGCAGTACTTC
>TRBJ2-2|14|many|TRBV9|.
CASTPGRGSGELFF
TGTGCCAGCACCCCGGGGAGGGGGTCCGGGGAGCTGTTTTTT
>TRBJ2-7|13|many|TRBV2|TRBD1
CASSPDRVYEQYF
TGTGCCAGCAGCCCGGACAGGGTGTACGAGCAGTACTTC
>TRBJ2-1|18|few|TRBV4-3|TRBD2
CASSQDYGGLAGDNEQFF
TGCGCCAGCAGCCAAGATTACGGCGGGCTAGCGGGAGACAATGAGCAGTTCTTC
>TRBJ2-4|13|.|TRBV7-2|.
CASRLREKNIQYF
TGTGCCAGCAGATTACGGGAGAAAAACATTCAGTACTTC
>TRBJ2-5|15|few|TRBV30|TRBD2
CAWSRREGSEGTQYF
TGTGCCTGGAGTCGGCGGGAGGGCTCGGAGGGGACCCAGTACTTC
>TRBJ1-3|14|.|TRBV5-1|.
CASTEAGSGNTIYF
TGCGCCAGCACTGAAGCGGGTTCCGGAAACACCATATATTTT
>TRBJ2-5|14|.|TRBV7-7|.
CASSLSGLKETQYF
TGTGCTAGCAGCTTGAGCGGCCTAAAAGAGACCCAGTACTTC
>TRBJ2-7|13|few|TRBV30|.
CADNPQGTVEQYF
TGTGCTGACAACCCTCAGGGGACGGTCGAGCAGTACTTC
>TRBJ2-1|16|.|TRBV6-1|TRBD1
CASSEATGGSYNEQFF
TGTGCCAGCAGTGAAGCCACAGGGGGTTCCTACAATGAGCAGTTCTTC
>TRBJ1-2|14|.|TRBV6-1|TRBD1
CASSSDRGNRGYTF
TGTGCCAGCAGTTCCGACAGGGGGAATCGTGGCTACACCTTC
>TRBJ1-2|13|.|TRBV5-1|.
CASSPGGERGYTF
TGCGCCAGCAGCCCGGGAGGGGAAAGGGGCTACACCTTC
>TRBJ2-3|14|many|TRBV5-1|TRBD2
CASSFSGSKDTQYF
TGCGCCAGCAGCTTCAGCGGGAGCAAGGATACGCAGTATTTT
>TRBJ2-5|14|few|TRBV7-2|.
CASSPGKSQGTQYF
TGTGCCAGCAGCCCAGGGAAGTCCCAGGGGACCCAGTACTTC